These 32 T cell receptor beta chains share one sample of origin, sequenced in a study of cytomegalovirus exposure and HLA in healthy donors. The PCR used 60 Vbeta and 13 Jbeta primers. Clones were read by immunoSEQ multiplex PCR, and TCRdb kept only the in-frame ones, dropping some. The data contain some 85,000 clones, roughly 76% of them singletons. Sequencing used PBMCs. The receptors here all came from a male donor in good health and CMV-seronegative.

The rearrangement joins TRBV4-3 to TRBJ1-1; D not certain. The germline V gene has CDR1 LGHNA and CDR2 YSLEER. CDR3 size: 14 residues. V was clipped by 4 bases and J by 1 base, with 10 bases between them. Here the CDR3 DNA reads TGCGCCAGCAGCCTCGGGGTGACGAACACTGAAGCTTTCTTT. Protein sequence: CASSLGVTNTEAFF.

The J gene is TRBJ1-1, the V gene TRBV7-9, with 8 bases identical to TRBD1. The CDR3 spans 14 residues. The junction had 2 bases not matched to a gene; V was cut back by 1 base and J by 4 bases. Germline V gene sequence: CDR1 SEHNR, CDR2 FQNEAQ (reference sequence). CDR3 protein: CASSLDQGATEAFF. Here the CDR3 DNA reads TGTGCCAGCAGCTTAGACCAGGGGGCCACTGAAGCTTTCTTT.

This clone appeared a single time. The chain has TRBV7-8 and TRBJ1-3, with 10 bases identical to TRBD1. Per the germline V gene, CDR1 is SGHVS and CDR2 is FQNEAQ. This CDR3 region has 15 residues. The V segment lost 5 bases and the J segment 3 bases; nucleotides outside the gene matches: 4. The CDR3 region is CASSQRDRGGNTIYF. CDR3 nucleotide sequence: TGTGCCAGCAGCCAAAGGGACAGGGGTGGAAACACCATATATTTT. Looking up the rest from reference TRBV7-8 and TRBJ1-3 gives the full variable domain: GAGVSQSPRYKVAKRGQDVALRCDPISGHVSLFWYQQALGQGPEFLTYFQNEAQLDKSGLPSDRFFAERPEGSVSTLKIQRTQQEDSAVYLCASSQRDRGGNTIYFGEGSWLTVV.

This clone was picked up a small number of times. This sequence joins TRBV19 and TRBJ2-2; a weak D match, TRBD1 (6 bases). Germline lookup yields CDR1 LNHDA and CDR2 SQIVND (reference sequence). The CDR3 length is 17 residues. Trimming took off 9 bases at V and 4 bases at J, with 24 bases between the two ends. CDR3 sequence (DNA): TGTGCCAGCAACCGATCCCCAGGGGCTTCGGGCACCGGGGAGCTGTTTTTT. Its translation is CASNRSPGASGTGELFF.

The J gene is TRBJ1-1, the V gene TRBV6-1; 11 nucleotides align to TRBD1. Germline CDR1 MNHNS, CDR2 SASEGT. The V and J ends lost 3 bases and 1 base, in that order; junction bases with no gene match: 4. CDR3 length: 16 residues. The CDR3: CASSEDRGLKNTEAFF. CDR3 DNA: TGTGCCAGCAGTGAGGACAGGGGGCTTAAGAACACTGAAGCTTTCTTT.

This clone is a singleton in its sample. Written as DNA, the CDR3 is TGTGCCAGCAGCTTAGCACCTTCTATAAACTATGGCTACACCTTC. Its protein is CASSLAPSINYGYTF. The J gene is TRBJ1-2, the V gene TRBV11-2; D ambiguous. This CDR3 comprises 15 residues. Trimming took 1 base from V and 2 from J, leaving 11 bases between them. CDR1 is SGHAT, CDR2 FQNNGV, per germline.

A note on this clone: At one of its ends the junction is not consistent with the germline gene, which may arise from a read error. J is TRBJ1-1 and V is TRBV7-9; no clear D gene. The CDR3 is 13 amino acids. Germline values: CDR1 SEHNR, CDR2 FQNEAQ (reference sequence). CDR3 in DNA: TGTTCCAGCAGCTTTCTGACCCGACTCGAAGCTTTCTTT. It is translated as CSSSFLTRLEAFF.

The chain joins TRBV6-6 to TRBJ2-3; D gene unclear. Trimming removed 5 bases from V and 8 bases from J, with 14 bases in between. Germline loops: CDR1 MNHNY, CDR2 SVGAGI (reference sequence). This CDR3 region has 13 residues. The CDR3 DNA sequence: TGTGCCAGCAGTCCCGAGACACTCGGTACGCAGTATTTT. Its translation: CASSPETLGTQYF.

V is TRBV6-6 and J is TRBJ2-3, with 14 bases aligning to TRBD2. This CDR3 is built from 15 residues. V trimming: 6 bases; J trimming: 8 bases; junction bases outside the gene matches: 7. The germline V gene has CDR1 MNHNY and CDR2 SVGAGI (reference sequence). CDR3 sequence (DNA): TGTGCCAGCAGCCAGACTAGCGGGAGGGCCGCTACGCAGTATTTT. It codes for CASSQTSGRAATQYF.

The chain has TRBV28 and TRBJ1-2; the D is unclear. In germline, CDR1 is MDHEN, CDR2 SYDVKM. Trimming took 2 bases from V and 6 from J, leaving 10 bases between them. The CDR3 runs 13 residues. This chain's CDR3 is CASSLLSVDGYTF. As DNA, the CDR3 is TGTGCCAGCAGTTTACTGTCAGTGGATGGCTACACCTTC.

J is TRBJ1-1 and V is TRBV10-3; TRBD1 matches 10 bases. Germline values: CDR1 ENHRY, CDR2 SYGVKD. The CDR3 is made up of 16 amino acids. V shed 4 bases, J shed 4 bases, and the junction held 9 bases outside the gene matches. The CDR3 DNA is TGTGCCATCAGTGTAGGGGACAGGGGAGGGGGCACTGAAGCTTTCTTT. Its protein product is CAISVGDRGGGTEAFF.

CDR3 bases: TGTGCCAGCAGTTTAGTCGGGACATATTATAGCAATCAGCCCCAGCATTTT. Protein product: CASSLVGTYYSNQPQHF. The chain combines TRBV28 with TRBJ1-5; a possible D gene is TRBD1 (6 bases). The V and J ends lost 2 bases and 0 bases respectively, with 14 bases between them. There are 17 residues in the CDR3. The germline V gene has CDR1 MDHEN and CDR2 SYDVKM.

V gene TRBV6-5 combines with J gene TRBJ1-6; D gene ambiguous. V was shortened by 2 bases and J by 10 bases, with 12 bases between the two germline ends. The CDR3 is 14 amino acids. The germline gives CDR1 MNHEY, CDR2 SVGAGI. The CDR3 DNA is TGTGCCAGCAGTTACGATGCGTCCAGGTCACCCCTCCACTTT. It yields the protein CASSYDASRSPLHF.

This clone was counted a few times. V is TRBV5-4 and J is TRBJ2-2; 9 bases are a match to TRBD1. The germline V gene has CDR1 SGHNT and CDR2 YYREEE (reference sequence). The CDR3 runs to 16 residues. V trimming: 4 bases; J trimming: 1 base; junction bases outside the gene matches: 5. The CDR3 is CASSPPGQGNTGELFF. CDR3 in DNA: TGTGCCAGCAGCCCTCCGGGACAGGGGAACACCGGGGAGCTGTTTTTT.

V and J are TRBV19 and TRBJ2-4; 11 bases are shared with TRBD2. The CDR3 loop spans 18 amino acids. Germline CDR1 and CDR2: LNHDA and SQIVND (reference sequence). The V and J ends lost 6 bases and 1 base, in that order; junction bases with no gene match: 11. CDR3 bases: TGTGCCAGTAGGAAACTAGCGGGGGTGAACGGGGCCAAAAACATTCAGTACTTC. Translation: CASRKLAGVNGAKNIQYF.

The chain couples TRBV4-3 to TRBJ1-6, with 8 bases aligning to TRBD1. This CDR3 contains 15 residues. Germline V gives CDR1 LGHNA, CDR2 YSLEER. Trimming at V came to 0 bases and at J to 10 bases, leaving 5 bases not matched to a gene. In DNA, the CDR3 is TGCGCCAGCAGCCAAGAAGGGACAGGAGGATCACCCCTCCACTTT. This encodes CASSQEGTGGSPLHF.

V and J are TRBV28 and TRBJ1-5; TRBD1 aligns across 8 bases. The germline V gene has CDR1 MDHEN and CDR2 SYDVKM. CDR3 length equals 19 residues. Trimming cost V 5 bases and J 4 bases; bases outside gene matches: 19. This chain's CDR3 is CASSLGTGGSLGGNQPQHF. The CDR3 coding sequence is TGTGCCAGCAGTCTGGGAACAGGGGGAAGCTTAGGTGGAAATCAGCCCCAGCATTTT.

Points on this clone: Other DNA sequences in this specimen translate into the identical CDR3. In DNA, the CDR3 is TGTGCCAGTACCACTAACACTGAAGCTTTCTTT. This translates into CASTTNTEAFF. J is TRBJ1-1 and V is TRBV19, with unresolved D. V was trimmed by 7 bases and J by 2 bases, leaving 5 bases between them. Germline V CDR1 and CDR2: LNHDA, SQIVND (reference sequence). This CDR3 comprises 11 residues.

J is TRBJ1-6 and V is TRBV19; TRBD1 is a possible D gene (5 bases). Germline V gene data show CDR1 as LNHDA and CDR2 as SQIVND (reference sequence). V lost 5 bases and J 0 bases, leaving 11 bases between the germline ends. The CDR3 sequence is 16 residues long. CDR3 protein: CASSVQGNSYNSPLHF. DNA for the CDR3: TGTGCCAGTAGTGTCCAGGGAAACTCCTATAATTCACCCCTCCACTTT.

This chain joins TRBV4-3 and TRBJ2-1, with D possibly TRBD2 on 5 matching bases. Germline V gene sequence: CDR1 LGHNA, CDR2 YSLEER. The CDR3 loop spans 15 amino acids. Trimming took 0 bases from V and 7 from J, leaving 13 bases between them. DNA of the CDR3: TGCGCCAGCAGCCAAGATCGATTGCCGGGGAATGAGCAGTTCTTC. This gives the protein CASSQDRLPGNEQFF.

The rearrangement links TRBV6-5 to TRBJ2-7; D is possibly TRBD1 (6 bases). Germline V CDR1 and CDR2: MNHEY, SVGAGI. This CDR3 comprises 14 residues. V was cut by 6 bases and J by 1 base, with 13 bases left in between. CDR3 sequence reads: CASRTGRPSYEQYF. The CDR3 coding sequence is TGTGCCAGCAGGACAGGACGCCCTTCCTACGAGCAGTACTTC.

This clone has just a few counts. CDR3 amino acids: CASSSQGAGGEKLFF. Here the CDR3 DNA reads TGTGCCAGCAGCTCCCAGGGGGCAGGAGGGGAAAAACTGTTTTTT. The chain joins TRBV7-2 to TRBJ1-4; 8 bases agree with TRBD1. Trimming cost V 4 bases and J 8 bases; bases outside gene matches: 9. Germline V gene lookup returns CDR1 SGHTA and CDR2 FQGNSA. The CDR3 sequence is 15 residues long.

The table lists this clone with a few counts. The chain is built from TRBV18 and TRBJ1-1, with TRBD1 matching 9 bases. The CDR3 length is 16 residues. Germline V gene sequence: CDR1 KGHSH, CDR2 LQKENI. J lost 1 base, V lost 5 bases, and 8 bases had no gene match. CDR3 nucleotide sequence: TGTGCCAGCTCAGTCTCGGGACAGGGAAGGAACACTGAAGCTTTCTTT. This codes for CASSVSGQGRNTEAFF.

This clone was counted a few times. The genes are TRBV10-3 and TRBJ2-7; a possible D gene is TRBD1 (6 bases). The V end was cut by 7 bases, the J end by 2 bases, with 18 bases between. The CDR3 is made up of 15 amino acids. Germline loops: CDR1 ENHRY, CDR2 SYGVKD. The CDR3 is CAITYAPTGAYEQYF. CDR3 nucleotide sequence: TGTGCCATCACGTATGCGCCGACAGGAGCCTACGAGCAGTACTTC.

The J gene is TRBJ1-5, the V gene TRBV28; D is uncertain. CDR1 and CDR2 (germline): MDHEN, SYDVKM. CDR3 size: 13 residues. The V end was cut by 5 bases, the J end by 3 bases, with 8 bases between. CDR3 sequence: CASSLRINQPQHF. The CDR3 bases are TGTGCCAGCAGTCTCAGGATCAATCAGCCCCAGCATTTT.

The chain joins TRBV30 to TRBJ2-7, with a possible D match to TRBD1 (6 bases). This CDR3 has 12 amino acids. The V end lost 8 bases, the J end lost 5 bases, and 16 bases lay between the germline ends. CDR1 is GTSNPN and CDR2 is SVGIG in the germline V gene (reference sequence). The CDR3, as DNA: TGTGCCGGAAATGACAGGCAGGACGAGCAGTACTTC. It specifies CAGNDRQDEQYF.

The V call is TRBV7-2, the J call TRBJ2-1; 11 bases match TRBD2. The CDR3 extends over 15 amino acids. The V segment lost 5 bases and the J segment 8 bases; nucleotides outside the gene matches: 8. Germline V gives CDR1 SGHTA, CDR2 FQGNSA. CDR3 DNA: TGTGCCAGCAGCAAGACCGGGACTAGCGGTCATGAGCAGTTCTTC. Protein: CASSKTGTSGHEQFF. Based on the CDR3 plus reference TRBV7-2 and TRBJ2-1, the full variable domain is GAGVSQSPSNKVTEKGKDVELRCDPISGHTALYWYRQSLGQGLEFLIYFQGNSAPDKSGLPSDRFSAERTGGSVSTLTIQRTQQEDSAVYLCASSKTGTSGHEQFFGPGTRLTVL.

The chain combines TRBV7-2 with TRBJ1-1; 10 bases agree with TRBD1. The CDR3 runs 17 residues. Trimming removed 5 bases from V and 0 bases from J; junction bases left unmatched: 9. CDR1 is SGHTA, CDR2 FQGNSA, per germline. The CDR3 region is CASSDSGTGVMNTEAFF. For the CDR3, the DNA is TGTGCCAGCAGCGATTCCGGGACAGGGGTTATGAACACTGAAGCTTTCTTT.

This clone was detected only once. Written as DNA, the CDR3 is TGTGCCAGCAGCCCCCACCTGGGTAAAGGAGCGGAGCAGTACTTC. This gives the protein CASSPHLGKGAEQYF. V is TRBV7-2 and J is TRBJ2-7; D remains ambiguous. Germline values: CDR1 SGHTA, CDR2 FQGNSA. Trimming removed 5 bases at V and 7 bases at J, with 21 bases between. There are 15 residues in the CDR3.

The V gene is TRBV9, the J gene TRBJ2-2; TRBD1 matches 7 bases. V gave up 4 bases and J gave up 6 bases; unmatched junction bases: 12. Per germline, CDR1 SGDLS and CDR2 YYNGEE. The CDR3 is 16 amino acids. In DNA, the CDR3 is TGTGCCAGCAGCACCCGGACAGGCGCCGAGTCCGGGGAGCTGTTTTTT. This codes for CASSTRTGAESGELFF.

The chain links TRBV18 to TRBJ2-5; 9 nucleotides match TRBD1. J gave up 3 bases and V 5 bases, and 10 bases lay outside the gene matches. Germline CDR1 KGHSH, CDR2 LQKENI. The CDR3 is made up of 16 amino acids. For the CDR3, the DNA is TGTGCCAGCTCAACGGGACAGGGTCGGAGGAAAGAGACCCAGTACTTC. Amino acids: CASSTGQGRRKETQYF.

The J gene is TRBJ2-1, the V gene TRBV10-1; 7 nucleotides align to TRBD2. CDR1 is WNHNN and CDR2 is SYGVQD in the germline V gene (reference sequence). CDR3 length: 14 residues. Trimming at V came to 2 bases and at J to 8 bases, leaving 6 bases not matched to a gene. The CDR3 is CASSENVGGDEQFF. CDR3 in DNA: TGCGCCAGCAGTGAGAACGTTGGGGGGGATGAGCAGTTCTTC.